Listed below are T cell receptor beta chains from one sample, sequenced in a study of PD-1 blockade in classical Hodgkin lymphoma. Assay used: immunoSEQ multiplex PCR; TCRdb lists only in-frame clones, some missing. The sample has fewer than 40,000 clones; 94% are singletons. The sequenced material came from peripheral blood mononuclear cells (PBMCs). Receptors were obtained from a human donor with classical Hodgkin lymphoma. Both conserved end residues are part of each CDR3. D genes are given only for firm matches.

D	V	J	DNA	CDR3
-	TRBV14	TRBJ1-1	TGTGCCAGCAGCCATAACGGCGTTGTTGGAAGCACTGAAGCTTTCTTT	CASSHNGVVGSTEAFF
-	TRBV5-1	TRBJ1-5	TGCGCCAGCAGCCCACGACAGGCCAACAATCAGCCCCAGCATTTT	CASSPRQANNQPQHF
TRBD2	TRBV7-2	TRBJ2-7	TGTGCCAGCAGCTTAGTCCCTAGCGGGAGTCTATCCTACGAGCAGTACTTC	CASSLVPSGSLSYEQYF
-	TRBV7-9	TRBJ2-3	TGTGCCAGCAGCTCGGGACTCCCCGATACGCAGTATTTT	CASSSGLPDTQYF
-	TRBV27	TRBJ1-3	TGTGCCAGCAGTCCTCTCGACAGGAGCTCTGGAAACACCATATATTTT	CASSPLDRSSGNTIYF
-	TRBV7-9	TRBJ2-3	TGTGCCAGCAGCTTATTGGGAGATACGCAGTATTTT	CASSLLGDTQYF
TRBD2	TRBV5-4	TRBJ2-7	TGTGCCAGTCCCTTCCAGTTACTAGCGGGGGGGAATGAGCAGTACTTC	CASPFQLLAGGNEQYF
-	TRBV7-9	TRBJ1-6	TGTGCCAGCAGCGCGGGACAATGGGGCTCCTATAATTCACCCCTCCACTTT	CASSAGQWGSYNSPLHF
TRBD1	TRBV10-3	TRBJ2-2	TGTGCCATCAGGGGTGACAGGGTAATTGAGAACACCGGGGAGCTGTTTTTT	CAIRGDRVIENTGELFF
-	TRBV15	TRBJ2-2	TGTGCCACCAGCAACCCCTCCTTTCTTGGCGGAGATAACACCGGGGAGCTGTTTTTT	CATSNPSFLGGDNTGELFF
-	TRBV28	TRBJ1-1	TGTGCCAGCAGTCCGAGGGGATGGCTAACTGAAGCTTTCTTT	CASSPRGWLTEAFF
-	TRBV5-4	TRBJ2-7	TGTGCCAGCAGCTTGAATGGCTTTTCCTACGAGCAGTACTTC	CASSLNGFSYEQYF
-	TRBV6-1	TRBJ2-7	TGTGCCAGCAGTGACGAGGGGAGACCCTCCTACGAGCAGTACTTC	CASSDEGRPSYEQYF
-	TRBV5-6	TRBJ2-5	TGTGCCAGCAGCTTGCCAGGGACCCAGACCCAGTACTTC	CASSLPGTQTQYF
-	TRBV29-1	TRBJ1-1	TGCAGCGTTGAAAGGCCGTTGAACACTGAAGCTTTCTTT	CSVERPLNTEAFF
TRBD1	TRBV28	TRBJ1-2	TGTGCCAGCAATACTGTCTTCGCGGACAGGGGAGGAAATGGCTACACCTTC	CASNTVFADRGGNGYTF
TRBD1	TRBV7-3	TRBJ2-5	TGTGCCAGCAGCTTAGGGACAGGTTTTATGGTTGGAAGGACCCAGTACTTC	CASSLGTGFMVGRTQYF
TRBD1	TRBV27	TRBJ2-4	TGTGCCAGCAGTACGACCCCGACAGGGGAGGACATTCAGTACTTC	CASSTTPTGEDIQYF